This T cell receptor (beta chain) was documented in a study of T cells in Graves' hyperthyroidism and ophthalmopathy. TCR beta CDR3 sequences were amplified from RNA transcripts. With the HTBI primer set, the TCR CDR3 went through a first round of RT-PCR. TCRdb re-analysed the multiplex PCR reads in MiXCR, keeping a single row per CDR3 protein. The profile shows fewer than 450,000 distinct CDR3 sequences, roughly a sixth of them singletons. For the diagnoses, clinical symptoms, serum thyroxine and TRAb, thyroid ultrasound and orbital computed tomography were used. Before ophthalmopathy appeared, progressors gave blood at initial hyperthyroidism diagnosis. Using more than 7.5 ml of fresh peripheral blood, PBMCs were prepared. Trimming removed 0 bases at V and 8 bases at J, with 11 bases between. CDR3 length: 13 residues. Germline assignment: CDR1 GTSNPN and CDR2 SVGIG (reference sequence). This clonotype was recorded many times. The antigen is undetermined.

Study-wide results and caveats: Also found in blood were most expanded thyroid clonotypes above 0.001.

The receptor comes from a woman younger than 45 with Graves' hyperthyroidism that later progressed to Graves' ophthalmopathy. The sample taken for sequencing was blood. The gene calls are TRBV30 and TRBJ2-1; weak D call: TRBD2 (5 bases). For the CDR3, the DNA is TGTGCCTGGAGTGTCAGCCTCGGGGATGAGCAGTTCTTC. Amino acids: CAWSVSLGDEQFF.